What follows is one T cell receptor (beta chain) and its context. Its matching antigen is unknown. The sample comes from a study of T cell responses to AZD1222 COVID-19 vaccine. Assay used: immunoSEQ multiplex PCR; TCRdb lists only in-frame clones, some missing. The sample has about 170,000 clones, around nine tenths seen once. The study's findings and limits: Seropositivity was recorded at baseline in only a handful of AZD1222 recipients. Targeting of unmutated variant regions was reportedly seen in nearly half of spike-specific TCRs.

The TCR originated in an adult in good health. Here the sequenced sample was peripheral blood, taken on day 0 of AZD1222 vaccination.

CDR3 coding DNA: TGTGCCAGCAGTCCAGGACAGGGGGCCTTGGGGACGCAGTATTTT. Its protein product is CASSPGQGALGTQYF. The chain couples TRBV6-5 to TRBJ2-3, with 11 bases aligning to TRBD1. Trimming took 5 bases from V and 9 from J; bases not matched to a gene: 10. Germline loops: CDR1 MNHEY, CDR2 SVGAGI. The CDR3 consists of 15 residues.